This T cell receptor (beta chain) was recorded in a study of blood T cell repertoires in COVID-19. Sequenced by immunoSEQ multiplex PCR; TCRdb stores in-frame clones only, minus some. The sample yields 55,000 to 80,000 clones, more than 75% seen once. This CDR3 spans 17 amino acids. The trim removed 6 bases at V and 4 bases at J, leaving 14 bases unmatched. The germline CDR1 and CDR2 sequences are MNHEY and SMNVEV (reference sequence). The sample consisted of peripheral blood. The J gene is TRBJ2-2, the V gene TRBV27, with 7 bases matching TRBD1. The receptor's source is a human donor in a cohort sampled during active COVID-19. CDR3 loop: CASRTWDSPSVTGELFF. The CDR3 DNA follows: TGTGCCAGCAGAACCTGGGACAGCCCTTCGGTCACCGGGGAGCTGTTTTTT.